The table lists the clone carrying this T cell receptor (beta chain) with a count of one. Germline V lookup: CDR1 MDHEN, CDR2 SYDVKM. The CDR3 extends over 19 amino acids. With V trimmed by 1 base and J by 1 base, 10 bases remained unmatched. In the authors' workflow: Reference gene primers were amplified, and this amplification served to estimate nucleated cell counts. Profiling relied on immunoSEQ multiplex PCR, and the TCRdb table lists in-frame clones only, not all of them. Clone size and the V and J calls come from that table; the DNA yielded D and trimming. The repertoire holds roughly 200,000 clones, with nearly 90% as singletons. This specimen comes from a study of blood T cell repertoires in COVID-19. About the research overall: From the United States, Italy and Spain came samples of acute and convalescent COVID-19. PBMCs, B-cell-depleted T cells, or T cells were the source of the cDNA or gDNA that made up the material.

This receptor was identified in a man aged 50-60 years with acute or convalescent COVID-19. Sequencing input: peripheral blood. The chain is built from TRBV28 and TRBJ2-5, with TRBD2 matching 12 bases. The CDR3 nucleotides read TGTGCCAGCAGTTTATCTCCCGTACTAGCGGGGGGAGCCCAAGAGACCCAGTACTTC. The encoded protein is CASSLSPVLAGGAQETQYF.